The text below deals with one T cell receptor (beta chain). Its antigen is not identified. The data derive from a study of cytomegalovirus exposure and HLA in healthy donors. General observations from the study: Accurate HLA-A and HLA-B prediction from TCR beta sequences was reported for most subjects. The study listed some 160 cytomegalovirus-associated TCR beta chains. Segments of the TCR beta V type were, in most cases, productive about 90% or about 30% of the time in an earlier analysis.

Primers: 60 Vbeta forward and 13 Jbeta reverse. Original methodology: A later analysis tallied some 80 million unique TCR beta chains, around 11 million of them shared. Assay used: immunoSEQ multiplex PCR; TCRdb lists only in-frame clones, some missing. V and J calls and clone size are as listed in that table; D and trimming were resolved from the DNA. The data contain roughly 150,000 clones, 75% to 80% of them singletons. This sequence originates from a male donor in good health and CMV-seronegative. Sequencing was carried out using PBMCs.

The CDR3 loop is CASSRGNEQFF. The CDR3 DNA is TGTGCCAGCAGCCGAGGGAATGAGCAGTTCTTC. The chain is built from TRBV7-9 and TRBJ2-1; the D gene is possibly TRBD2 (5 bases). Germline V gene lookup returns CDR1 SEHNR and CDR2 FQNEAQ (reference sequence). The CDR3 covers 11 residues. V lost 5 bases to trimming and J lost 7 bases, with 6 bases between them.